The sequence of this TCR beta chain was determined in a study of T cell responses to AZD1222 COVID-19 vaccine. Germline V lookup: CDR1 SGHDT, CDR2 YYEEEE. This CDR3 has 11 residues. V was shortened by 4 bases and J by 11 bases, with 10 bases between the two germline ends. Assay used: immunoSEQ multiplex PCR; TCRdb lists only in-frame clones, some missing. Found here are roughly 140,000 clones, around 90% of them singletons; the top ten hold 1.5% to 2%. The TCR sequence derives from an adult who received the AZD1222 COVID-19 vaccine. This sequence joins TRBV5-6 and TRBJ1-3; TRBD1 might be the D (5 bases). The sequencing here drew on peripheral blood, taken 28 days after the second AZD1222 dose. The CDR3 coding sequence is TGTGCCAGCAGCGCTAAGGGGTCCATATATTTT. It encodes CASSAKGSIYF.